This T cell receptor (beta chain) was profiled in a study of blood T cell repertoires in COVID-19. Germline CDR1 and CDR2: SGHTA and FQGNSA. CDR3 length: 14 amino acids. J gave up 3 bases and V 6 bases, and 7 bases lay outside the gene matches. All enrollees were roughly 18 to 89 years old and from 24 US areas. Allocation to cohorts depended on clinical history reported by the participants. Study processing details: Reference gene primers were amplified, and this amplification served to estimate nucleated cell counts. Repertoires were generated with immunoSEQ multiplex PCR, while TCRdb's copy carries only in-frame clones and drops some. D and trimming were read from the DNA, whereas the V and J calls and clone size are those reported in that table. This table has hundreds of thousands of clones, 80% appearing once.

The sequencing sample was made of PBMCs or T cells enriched from blood (not recorded which). The V gene is TRBV7-2, the J gene TRBJ2-7; 8 nucleotides align to TRBD2. The TCR comes from a woman in her thirties or forties with acute COVID-19. CDR3 sequence (DNA): TGTGCCAGCAGTCGCCGGGAGGGGAACTACGAGCAGTACTTC. Encoded protein: CASSRREGNYEQYF. Combining the CDR3 with reference TRBV7-2 and TRBJ2-7 gives the whole variable domain GAGVSQSPSNKVTEKGKDVELRCDPISGHTALYWYRQSLGQGLEFLIYFQGNSAPDKSGLPSDRFSAERTGGSVSTLTIQRTQQEDSAVYLCASSRREGNYEQYFGPGTRLTVT.